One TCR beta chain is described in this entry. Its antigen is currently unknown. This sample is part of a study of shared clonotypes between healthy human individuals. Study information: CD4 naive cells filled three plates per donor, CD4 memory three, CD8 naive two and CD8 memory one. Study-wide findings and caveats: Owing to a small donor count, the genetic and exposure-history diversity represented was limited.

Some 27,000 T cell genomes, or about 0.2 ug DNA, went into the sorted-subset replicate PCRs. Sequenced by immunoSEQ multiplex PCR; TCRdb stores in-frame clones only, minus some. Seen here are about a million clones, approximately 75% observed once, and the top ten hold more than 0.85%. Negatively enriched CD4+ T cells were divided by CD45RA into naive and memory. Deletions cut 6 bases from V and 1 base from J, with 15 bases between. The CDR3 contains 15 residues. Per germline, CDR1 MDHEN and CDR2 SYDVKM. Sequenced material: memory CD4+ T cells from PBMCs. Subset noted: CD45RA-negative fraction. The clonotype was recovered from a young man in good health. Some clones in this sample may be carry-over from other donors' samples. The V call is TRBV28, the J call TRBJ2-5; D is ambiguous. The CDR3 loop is CASRTGSLSQETQYF. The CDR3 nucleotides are TGTGCCAGCAGAACCGGCAGTCTTTCCCAAGAGACCCAGTACTTC.